These T cell receptor beta chains were read from a single sample in a study of graft-versus-host responses after intestinal transplantation. The repertoire was sequenced with immunoSEQ multiplex PCR; TCRdb's copy has only in-frame clones and lacks some. The data contain roughly 40,000 clones, roughly 91% of them singletons. Here the sequenced sample was PBMCs, taken 524 days after transplant. The receptors shown here come from a human patient who received an intestinal transplant, so some T cells may come from the graft donor. The CDR3 runs from the conserved cysteine through the conserved F or W. The order of the fields is CDR3 protein, CDR3 DNA, J gene, clone size, V gene, D gene. The D gene is left open where the match is weak. Rows may omit the clone size; those that give it use once, few, many or a size class.

cdr3_aa: CASSYSIPGNTEAFF
cdr3_nt: TGTGCCAGCAGTTACTCGATACCAGGGAACACTGAAGCTTTCTTT
j_call: TRBJ1-1
clone_size: .
v_call: TRBV6-5
d_call: .

cdr3_aa: CASSFKNVAREAFF
cdr3_nt: TGTGCCAGCAGCTTCAAAAACGTAGCAAGAGAAGCTTTCTTT
j_call: TRBJ1-1
clone_size: .
v_call: TRBV5-8
d_call: .

cdr3_aa: CASRLRSGSHETQYF
cdr3_nt: TGTGCCAGCCGATTAAGGTCAGGGTCCCATGAGACCCAGTACTTC
j_call: TRBJ2-5
clone_size: .
v_call: TRBV6-5
d_call: .

cdr3_aa: CASWDRRYGYTF
cdr3_nt: TGCGCCAGCTGGGACAGGCGTTATGGCTACACCTTC
j_call: TRBJ1-2
clone_size: .
v_call: TRBV10-2
d_call: TRBD1

cdr3_aa: CASSRGTYNQPQHF
cdr3_nt: TGCGCCAGCAGTCGGGGGACATACAATCAGCCCCAGCATTTT
j_call: TRBJ1-5
clone_size: .
v_call: TRBV23-1
d_call: .

cdr3_aa: CASSPADGNQPQHF
cdr3_nt: TGTGCCAGCAGCCCCGCCGACGGCAATCAGCCCCAGCATTTT
j_call: TRBJ1-5
clone_size: .
v_call: TRBV4-2
d_call: .

cdr3_aa: CASSQDPLAGAYNEQFF
cdr3_nt: TGCGCCAGCAGCCAAGATCCCCTAGCGGGAGCCTACAATGAGCAGTTCTTC
j_call: TRBJ2-1
clone_size: .
v_call: TRBV4-1
d_call: TRBD2

cdr3_aa: CASRAGPLHEQYF
cdr3_nt: TGTGCCAGTCGAGCGGGGCCCCTCCACGAGCAGTACTTC
j_call: TRBJ2-7
clone_size: once
v_call: TRBV19
d_call: TRBD2

cdr3_aa: CASSPLGTRGQETQYF
cdr3_nt: TGTGCCAGCTCACCACTAGGGACTAGGGGGCAAGAGACCCAGTACTTC
j_call: TRBJ2-5
clone_size: .
v_call: TRBV18
d_call: TRBD2

cdr3_aa: CAWGLSSYEQYF
cdr3_nt: TGTGCCTGGGGACTTTCGTCCTACGAGCAGTACTTC
j_call: TRBJ2-7
clone_size: medium-sized
v_call: TRBV2
d_call: .

cdr3_aa: CASSFSGGNNEQFF
cdr3_nt: TGTGCCAGCAGCTTTAGCGGGGGAAACAATGAGCAGTTCTTC
j_call: TRBJ2-1
clone_size: .
v_call: TRBV9
d_call: TRBD2

cdr3_aa: CASRPHRRVVRNEQYF
cdr3_nt: TGTGCCAGCAGACCCCACCGCAGGGTAGTCAGGAACGAGCAGTACTTC
j_call: TRBJ2-7
clone_size: .
v_call: TRBV28
d_call: .

cdr3_aa: CAWTSSYEQYF
cdr3_nt: TGTGCCTGGACTAGCTCCTACGAGCAGTACTTC
j_call: TRBJ2-7
clone_size: once
v_call: TRBV30
d_call: .

cdr3_aa: CASSPTRSNQPQHF
cdr3_nt: TGTGCCAGCAGTCCCACGAGGAGCAATCAGCCCCAGCATTTT
j_call: TRBJ1-5
clone_size: .
v_call: TRBV27
d_call: .

cdr3_aa: CASTPLLALSTDTQYF
cdr3_nt: TGTGCCAGCACGCCCCTACTAGCGCTTAGCACAGATACGCAGTATTTT
j_call: TRBJ2-3
clone_size: once
v_call: TRBV18
d_call: TRBD2

cdr3_aa: CASSFWTVGKGYTF
cdr3_nt: TGTGCCAGCAGCTTTTGGACAGTCGGAAAAGGCTACACCTTC
j_call: TRBJ1-2
clone_size: once
v_call: TRBV5-4
d_call: .

cdr3_aa: CSVLPRAGVGTDTQYF
cdr3_nt: TGCAGCGTTCTCCCCCGGGCGGGAGTGGGTACAGATACGCAGTATTTT
j_call: TRBJ2-3
clone_size: .
v_call: TRBV29-1
d_call: TRBD2

cdr3_aa: CASTRQVVSYEQYF
cdr3_nt: TGTGCCAGCACAAGACAGGTCGTCTCCTACGAGCAGTACTTC
j_call: TRBJ2-7
clone_size: once
v_call: TRBV6-1
d_call: .

cdr3_aa: CAISESDRTYEQYF
cdr3_nt: TGTGCCATCAGTGAGTCGGACAGAACTTACGAGCAGTACTTC
j_call: TRBJ2-7
clone_size: .
v_call: TRBV10-3
d_call: .

cdr3_aa: CASSVTRTSYEQYF
cdr3_nt: TGTGCCAGCAGCGTAACTAGGACCTCCTACGAGCAGTACTTC
j_call: TRBJ2-7
clone_size: .
v_call: TRBV7-2
d_call: .

cdr3_aa: CASSVGRSETQYF
cdr3_nt: TGTGCCAGTAGTGTAGGGAGGTCAGAGACCCAGTACTTC
j_call: TRBJ2-5
clone_size: .
v_call: TRBV19
d_call: .

cdr3_aa: CASSPQGAGNQPQHF
cdr3_nt: TGTGCCAGCAGTCCACAGGGGGCCGGCAATCAGCCCCAGCATTTT
j_call: TRBJ1-5
clone_size: .
v_call: TRBV27
d_call: TRBD1

cdr3_aa: CASSSRTGITEAFF
cdr3_nt: TGTGCCAGCAGCTCGCGGACAGGAATCACTGAAGCTTTCTTT
j_call: TRBJ1-1
clone_size: once
v_call: TRBV5-4
d_call: TRBD1

cdr3_aa: CSVEYGRVGTQYF
cdr3_nt: TGCAGCGTTGAATACGGGAGGGTGGGTACGCAGTATTTT
j_call: TRBJ2-3
clone_size: .
v_call: TRBV29-1
d_call: TRBD2

cdr3_aa: CASRRLAGQETQYF
cdr3_nt: TGTGCCAGCAGGAGACTAGCAGGTCAAGAGACCCAGTACTTC
j_call: TRBJ2-5
clone_size: .
v_call: TRBV27
d_call: TRBD2

cdr3_aa: CASSVVVNTGELFF
cdr3_nt: TGTGCCAGCAGCGTAGTAGTGAACACCGGGGAGCTGTTTTTT
j_call: TRBJ2-2
clone_size: .
v_call: TRBV9
d_call: .

cdr3_aa: CSVEGEGVLKQFF
cdr3_nt: TGCAGCGTTGAAGGAGAAGGCGTCCTAAAGCAGTTCTTC
j_call: TRBJ2-1
clone_size: once
v_call: TRBV29-1
d_call: .

cdr3_aa: CASSFLSGTNYGCTF
cdr3_nt: TGTGCCAGCAGCTTCTTGTCCGGGACTAACTATGGCTGCACCTTC
j_call: TRBJ1-2
clone_size: .
v_call: TRBV5-6
d_call: .

cdr3_aa: CSVEDLYRGKNNQPQHF
cdr3_nt: TGCAGCGTTGAAGATCTTTACAGGGGAAAAAACAATCAGCCCCAGCATTTT
j_call: TRBJ1-5
clone_size: .
v_call: TRBV29-1
d_call: TRBD1

cdr3_aa: CASSFGGPRNTGELFF
cdr3_nt: TGTGCCAGCAGCTTTGGAGGGCCGAGAAACACCGGGGAGCTGTTTTTT
j_call: TRBJ2-2
clone_size: .
v_call: TRBV7-9
d_call: .

cdr3_aa: CASSPKSSSYNEQFF
cdr3_nt: TGTGCCAGCAGCCCCAAGTCAAGCTCCTACAATGAGCAGTTCTTC
j_call: TRBJ2-1
clone_size: .
v_call: TRBV21-1
d_call: .

cdr3_aa: CASSQKLGGTGELFF
cdr3_nt: TGCGCCAGCAGCCAAAAGCTAGGGGGGACCGGGGAGCTGTTTTTT
j_call: TRBJ2-2
clone_size: .
v_call: TRBV4-3
d_call: .

cdr3_aa: CASSIGLATNARETQYF
cdr3_nt: TGTGCCAGTAGTATAGGACTAGCGACCAACGCTCGAGAGACCCAGTACTTC
j_call: TRBJ2-5
clone_size: .
v_call: TRBV19
d_call: TRBD2

cdr3_aa: CASSLDRGDTQYF
cdr3_nt: TGTGCCAGCAGCTTAGATAGGGGGGATACGCAGTATTTT
j_call: TRBJ2-3
clone_size: .
v_call: TRBV7-3
d_call: .

cdr3_aa: CASSRGVSGANVLTF
cdr3_nt: TGTGCCAGCAGCCGAGGAGTTTCTGGGGCCAACGTCCTGACTTTC
j_call: TRBJ2-6
clone_size: .
v_call: TRBV6-6
d_call: .

cdr3_aa: CASSYSRGFYGYTF
cdr3_nt: TGTGCCAGCAGTTACTCGCGGGGTTTCTATGGCTACACCTTC
j_call: TRBJ1-2
clone_size: .
v_call: TRBV6-6
d_call: .

cdr3_aa: CASTPWGGRYNEQFF
cdr3_nt: TGTGCCAGTACCCCCTGGGGCGGCCGATACAATGAGCAGTTCTTC
j_call: TRBJ2-1
clone_size: once
v_call: TRBV19
d_call: .

cdr3_aa: CASSLKTVGNQPQHF
cdr3_nt: TGTGCCAGCAGCTTAAAGACGGTGGGAAATCAGCCCCAGCATTTT
j_call: TRBJ1-5
clone_size: .
v_call: TRBV7-3
d_call: .

cdr3_aa: CASTELEGTGELFF
cdr3_nt: TGTGCCAGTACCGAACTAGAGGGCACCGGGGAGCTGTTTTTT
j_call: TRBJ2-2
clone_size: once
v_call: TRBV19
d_call: .

cdr3_aa: CASSLYDSVYSYNEQFF
cdr3_nt: TGTGCCAGCAGCTTATACGATAGCGTGTACTCCTACAATGAGCAGTTCTTC
j_call: TRBJ2-1
clone_size: .
v_call: TRBV11-2
d_call: .

cdr3_aa: CASSLARGRAFF
cdr3_nt: TGTGCCAGCAGCTTAGCTAGGGGGCGAGCTTTCTTT
j_call: TRBJ1-1
clone_size: .
v_call: TRBV13
d_call: TRBD1

cdr3_aa: CSVGTTDTQYF
cdr3_nt: TGCAGTGTCGGGACCACGGATACGCAGTATTTT
j_call: TRBJ2-3
clone_size: .
v_call: TRBV20-1
d_call: .

cdr3_aa: CASSIEGQGDGYTF
cdr3_nt: TGTGCCAGTAGTATAGAGGGGCAGGGAGATGGCTACACCTTC
j_call: TRBJ1-2
clone_size: .
v_call: TRBV19
d_call: .

cdr3_aa: CAISVAGLHKETQYF
cdr3_nt: TGTGCCATCAGTGTCGCGGGACTACACAAAGAGACCCAGTACTTC
j_call: TRBJ2-5
clone_size: .
v_call: TRBV10-3
d_call: TRBD2

cdr3_aa: CASSPEAGTSPLEQYF
cdr3_nt: TGTGCCAGCAGCCCAGAGGCCGGGACTAGCCCCTTGGAGCAGTACTTC
j_call: TRBJ2-7
clone_size: .
v_call: TRBV9
d_call: TRBD2

cdr3_aa: CASTGQGKVEAFF
cdr3_nt: TGTGCCAGCACGGGACAGGGTAAGGTTGAAGCTTTCTTT
j_call: TRBJ1-1
clone_size: .
v_call: TRBV2
d_call: TRBD1

cdr3_aa: CASREAGGPGELFF
cdr3_nt: TGTGCCAGCAGGGAAGCGGGAGGGCCCGGGGAGCTGTTTTTT
j_call: TRBJ2-2
clone_size: .
v_call: TRBV7-3
d_call: TRBD2

cdr3_aa: CASSSQGYQDQPQHF
cdr3_nt: TGTGCCAGCAGTTCACAGGGGTACCAGGATCAGCCCCAGCATTTT
j_call: TRBJ1-5
clone_size: .
v_call: TRBV25-1
d_call: TRBD1

cdr3_aa: CAISGSTDTQYF
cdr3_nt: TGTGCCATCAGCGGGAGCACAGATACGCAGTATTTT
j_call: TRBJ2-3
clone_size: .
v_call: TRBV10-3
d_call: .

cdr3_aa: CASSISGYEQYF
cdr3_nt: TGTGCCAGCAGCATTAGCGGCTACGAGCAGTACTTC
j_call: TRBJ2-7
clone_size: .
v_call: TRBV7-2
d_call: .